The source of this TCR beta chain is a study of CD8+CD57+ T cells in acquired aplastic anemia. Study overall: Average DNA yield from sorted CD4+ and CD8+ cells was roughly 3.1 ug. In CD4+ cells, healthy donors produced an average of approximately 9.9 million reads.

Study findings and constraints: There were over 25 CD8+ CDR3 sequences that occurred in both patients and controls.

CDR3 and TCR beta VDJ profiling relied on genomic DNA as the template. One entry per CDR3 protein, called by TCRdb with MiXCR from the reads. The sample lists about 180,000 distinct CDR3 sequences, approximately 49% occurring once. In germline, CDR1 is LNHDA, CDR2 SQIVND (reference sequence). This CDR3 contains 14 residues. Trimming cost V 5 bases and J 6 bases; bases outside gene matches: 9. In its sample, this clonotype was seen many times. Antigen specificity is unknown. The V call is TRBV19, the J call TRBJ2-7, with 8 nucleotides matching TRBD2. This receptor was taken from a human donor in good health. The sample was sorted CD4+, CD8+, or CD8+CD57+ T cells (not recorded which) from PBMCs. CDR3 nucleotides: TGTGCCAGTAGTTCAGGCGGGACTAGAACCGAGCAGTACTTC. Translating it yields CASSSGGTRTEQYF.